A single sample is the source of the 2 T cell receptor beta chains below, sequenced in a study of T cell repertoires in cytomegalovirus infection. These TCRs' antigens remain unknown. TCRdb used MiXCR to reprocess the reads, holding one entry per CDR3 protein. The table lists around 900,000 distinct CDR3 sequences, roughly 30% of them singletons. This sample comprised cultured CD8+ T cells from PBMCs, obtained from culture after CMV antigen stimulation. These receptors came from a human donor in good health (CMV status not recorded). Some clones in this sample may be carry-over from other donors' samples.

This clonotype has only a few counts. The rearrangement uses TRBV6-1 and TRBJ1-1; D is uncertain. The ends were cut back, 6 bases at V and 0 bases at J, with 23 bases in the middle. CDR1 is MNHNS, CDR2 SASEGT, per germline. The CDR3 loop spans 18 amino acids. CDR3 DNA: TGTGCCAGCAGCCTATCCCCCTTCATAGGTAACTTGAACACTGAAGCTTTCTTT. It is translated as CASSLSPFIGNLNTEAFF.

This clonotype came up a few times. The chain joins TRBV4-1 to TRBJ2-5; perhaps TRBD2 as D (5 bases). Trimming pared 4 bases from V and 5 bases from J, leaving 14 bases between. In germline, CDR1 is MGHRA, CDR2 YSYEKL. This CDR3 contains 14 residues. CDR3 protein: CASSPFRGQETQYF. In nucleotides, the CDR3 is TGCGCCAGCAGCCCTTTCCGGGGTCAGGAGACCCAGTACTTC.